These T cell receptor beta chains were read from a single sample in a study of low-dose radiotherapy and immunotherapy resistance in tumors. TCRdb reprocessed the reads with MiXCR, giving one entry per CDR3 protein. Of tens of thousands of distinct CDR3 sequences in the sample, 33% were seen once. Sequenced material: PBMCs, taken after low-dose radiotherapy plus immunotherapy. Source of these receptors: a male donor with rectosigmoid adenocarcinoma. CDR3s include the opening cysteine and the closing phenylalanine or tryptophan. The D gene is left open where the match is weak. A clone size is listed for some rows: how often the clone was seen (once, few, many), or a class if it is expanded.

cdr3_aa cdr3_nt j_call clone_size d_call v_call
CASSVWSGSSYNEQFF TGTGCCAGCAGTGTCTGGAGCGGGAGCTCCTACAATGAGCAGTTCTTC TRBJ2-1 medium-sized TRBD2 TRBV6-2/TRBV6-3
CASSLMSVTSPDTQYF TGTGCCAGCAGTTTAATGTCCGTGACATCGCCAGATACGCAGTATTTT TRBJ2-3 many - TRBV28
CASSQVTWAGQGNTGELFF TGTGCCAGCAGCCAAGTTACCTGGGCGGGACAGGGGAACACCGGGGAGCTGTTTTTT TRBJ2-2 many TRBD1 TRBV3-1
CASSPGTGDTDTQYF TGTGCCAGCTCGCCCGGGACAGGGGACACAGATACGCAGTATTTT TRBJ2-3 once TRBD1 TRBV18
CASSLRREGLLAQYF TGTGCCAGCAGCTTAAGGCGGGAGGGTCTATTGGCCCAGTACTTC TRBJ2-5 - TRBD2 TRBV11-2
CASSLFSDTQYF TGTGCCAGCAGCTTATTTTCAGATACGCAGTATTTT TRBJ2-3 many - TRBV7-9
CASSWLDDGGRRAGELFF TGCGCCAGCAGCTGGCTGGATGACGGGGGGAGGCGAGCCGGGGAGCTGTTTTTT TRBJ2-2 many TRBD2 TRBV5-1
CAITGLAGQSSYNEQFF TGTGCCATTACCGGACTAGCGGGGCAAAGCTCCTACAATGAGCAGTTCTTC TRBJ2-1 many TRBD2 TRBV28
CASSEPSVFGWSGANVLTF TGTGCCAGCAGTGAACCCAGCGTCTTTGGGTGGTCTGGGGCCAACGTCCTGACTTTC TRBJ2-6 - - TRBV6-1
CASSWTGRTEAFF TGCGCCAGCAGCTGGACAGGGAGGACTGAAGCTTTCTTT TRBJ1-1 many TRBD1 TRBV5-1
CASSQRGDYGYTF TGCGCCAGCAGTCAACGGGGGGACTATGGCTACACCTTC TRBJ1-2 many - TRBV23-1
CASSTRVEQYF TGTGCCAGCAGTACTAGGGTCGAGCAGTACTTC TRBJ2-7 few - TRBV6-1
CASSHEREGNEQFF TGTGCCAGCAGTCACGAGCGGGAGGGGAATGAGCAGTTCTTC TRBJ2-1 - TRBD2 TRBV6-2/TRBV6-3
CASSYDDTGELFF TGTGCCAGCAGTTACGACGACACCGGGGAGCTGTTTTTT TRBJ2-2 many - TRBV6-2/TRBV6-3
CSVERQNTEAFF TGCAGCGTTGAGCGTCAGAACACTGAAGCTTTCTTT TRBJ1-1 medium-sized - TRBV29-1
CASSFGTGPYGYTF TGCGCCAGCAGCTTCGGGACAGGGCCCTATGGCTACACCTTC TRBJ1-2 - TRBD1 TRBV5-1
CASSPRQGEKTQYF TGTGCCAGCAGCCCCCGACAGGGTGAAAAGACCCAGTACTTC TRBJ2-5 many TRBD1 TRBV14
CASRTLGTEQYF TGTGCCAGCAGGACATTAGGAACCGAGCAGTACTTC TRBJ2-7 - - TRBV6-2/TRBV6-3
CASSQDKGVISLNEQFF TGCGCCAGCAGCCAAGATAAGGGGGTGATTTCCCTCAATGAGCAGTTCTTC TRBJ2-1 many - TRBV4-1
CASSLNRASTDTQYF TGTGCCAGCAGCCTTAACAGGGCTAGCACAGATACGCAGTATTTT TRBJ2-3 many - TRBV11-2
CASSFDTGGKTQYF TGTGCCAGCAGCTTCGATACAGGGGGAAAGACCCAGTACTTC TRBJ2-5 - TRBD1 TRBV7-2
CASRTDGTYYGYTF TGTGCCAGTAGGACGGACGGAACATACTATGGCTACACCTTC TRBJ1-2 few - TRBV19
CAISGDGSNTQYF TGTGCCATCAGTGGGGACGGGAGTAATACGCAGTATTTT TRBJ2-3 many - TRBV10-3
CASNTPGGVGETQYF TGTGCCAGCAACACCCCTGGAGGGGTGGGAGAGACCCAGTACTTC TRBJ2-5 - - TRBV6-2/TRBV6-3
CAISEEGDQETQYF TGTGCCATCAGTGAAGAGGGGGACCAAGAGACCCAGTACTTC TRBJ2-5 - - TRBV10-3
CASSPSGVTYEQYF TGTGCCAGCAGTCCCAGCGGGGTAACCTACGAGCAGTACTTC TRBJ2-7 many TRBD2 TRBV6-2/TRBV6-3
CASSLIQIRREKLFF TGTGCCAGCAGTTTAATACAGATCCGTCGTGAAAAACTGTTTTTT TRBJ1-4 many - TRBV12-3/TRBV12-4
CSVVRQEARNEQFF TGCAGCGTTGTTCGTCAGGAGGCGAGGAATGAGCAGTTCTTC TRBJ2-1 once - TRBV29-1
CASSEIYRRGRGEQFF TGTGCCAGCAGCGAAATTTACCGGCGGGGGAGAGGTGAGCAGTTCTTC TRBJ2-1 few - TRBV21-1
CASSQLAGVGYTEAFF TGTGCCAGCAGCCAGCTTGCGGGGGTGGGGTACACTGAAGCTTTCTTT TRBJ1-1 many - TRBV5-5
CASSNRLAWEETQYF TGCGCCAGCAGCAACAGACTAGCTTGGGAGGAGACCCAGTACTTC TRBJ2-5 many TRBD2 TRBV5-1
CASSYSRGTELFSYEQYF TGTGCCAGCAGTTACTCGAGGGGGACAGAATTATTCTCCTACGAGCAGTACTTC TRBJ2-7 - TRBD1 TRBV6-2/TRBV6-3
CASSERGGGRGRLAETQYF TGTGCCAGCAGCGAAAGGGGAGGTGGAAGGGGGCGGCTTGCAGAGACCCAGTACTTC TRBJ2-5 - - TRBV2
CASSRTTPEALTDTQYF TGTGCCAGCAGCCGAACGACCCCCGAGGCTCTGACAGATACGCAGTATTTT TRBJ2-3 many - TRBV5-5
CASSRELSSGGANEQFF TGCGCCAGCAGCCGAGAACTATCTAGCGGGGGGGCCAATGAGCAGTTCTTC TRBJ2-1 many TRBD2 TRBV5-1
CATSAKTSTDTQYF TGTGCCACCAGTGCAAAGACAAGCACAGATACGCAGTATTTT TRBJ2-3 - - TRBV24-1
CASSPSGAGATGELFF TGTGCCAGCAGTCCCTCCGGGGCAGGTGCCACCGGGGAGCTGTTTTTT TRBJ2-2 many - TRBV6-2/TRBV6-3
CASSLYGTGNTGELFF TGTGCCAGCAGTTTATATGGGACAGGAAACACCGGGGAGCTGTTTTTT TRBJ2-2 few TRBD1 TRBV28